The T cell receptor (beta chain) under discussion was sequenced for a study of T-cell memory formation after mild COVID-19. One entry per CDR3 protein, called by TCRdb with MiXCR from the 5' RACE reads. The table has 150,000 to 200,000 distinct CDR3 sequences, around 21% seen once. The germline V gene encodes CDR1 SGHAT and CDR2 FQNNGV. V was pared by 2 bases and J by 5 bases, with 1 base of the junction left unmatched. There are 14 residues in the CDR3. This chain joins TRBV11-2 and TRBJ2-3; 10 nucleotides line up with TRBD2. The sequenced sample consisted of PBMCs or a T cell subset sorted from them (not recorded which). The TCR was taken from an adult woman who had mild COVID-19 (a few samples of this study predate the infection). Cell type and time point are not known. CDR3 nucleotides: TGTGCCAGCAGCTTAACTAGCGGGAAAGATACGCAGTATTTT. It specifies CASSLTSGKDTQYF.